This is a list of T cell receptor beta chains from one sample in a study of blood T cell repertoires in COVID-19. Generated by immunoSEQ multiplex PCR, the TCRdb table keeps only in-frame clones and is missing some. The repertoire holds about 300,000 clones, about 82% seen once, with 1.5% to 2% in the top ten. Material: peripheral blood. All receptors derive from a woman between 45 and 60 years old with acute or convalescent COVID-19. Both conserved end residues are part of each CDR3. The D gene is left open where the match is weak. Clone sizes are given selectively: once, few, many, or a class where the clone is expanded.

cdr3_aa cdr3_nt d_call j_call clone_size v_call
CASRYEGAGYSNQPQHF TGTGCCAGTAGATACGAGGGGGCGGGGTATAGCAATCAGCCCCAGCATTTT TRBD1 TRBJ1-5 few TRBV19
CASTPQATSTDTQYF TGTGCCAGCACCCCACAGGCTACTAGCACAGATACGCAGTATTTT - TRBJ2-3 - TRBV6-6
CASSPGLANTGELFF TGTGCCAGCAGCCCGGGACTAGCGAACACCGGGGAGCTGTTTTTT TRBD2 TRBJ2-2 - TRBV5-6
CASSQLGSSTDTQYF TGTGCCAGCAGCCAACTAGGGTCTAGCACAGATACGCAGTATTTT - TRBJ2-3 - TRBV11-3
CASPRAGRNQPQHF TGTGCCAGCCCCCGCGCAGGTCGCAATCAGCCCCAGCATTTT - TRBJ1-5 - TRBV7-2
CAIGSGASTDTQYF TGTGCCATCGGCTCTGGAGCGAGCACAGATACGCAGTATTTT - TRBJ2-3 - TRBV28
CASSLFGGNQPQHF TGTGCCAGCAGCTTATTTGGAGGCAATCAGCCCCAGCATTTT - TRBJ1-5 - TRBV7-3
CASSWDSGTEAFF TGTGCCAGCAGTTGGGACAGCGGGACTGAAGCTTTCTTT TRBD1 TRBJ1-1 - TRBV12-3/TRBV12-4
CASSEFPQVDSYEQYF TGTGCCAGCAGTGAATTCCCCCAGGTAGACTCCTACGAGCAGTACTTC - TRBJ2-7 - TRBV2
CASSLNSWDRYSYEQYF TGTGCCAGCAGCTTAAATTCATGGGACAGGTACTCCTACGAGCAGTACTTC TRBD1 TRBJ2-7 - TRBV7-8
CASSFLRENTGELFF TGTGCCAGCAGCTTTCTACGGGAAAACACCGGGGAGCTGTTTTTT - TRBJ2-2 - TRBV11-2
CASSFPGQGAQTQYF TGTGCCAGCAGTTTTCCGGGACAGGGGGCACAGACCCAGTACTTC TRBD1 TRBJ2-5 few TRBV28
CASSLGRRGPNTEAFF TGTGCCAGCAGCTTAGGTCGGCGGGGACCAAACACTGAAGCTTTCTTT - TRBJ1-1 - TRBV7-9
CASSYSGAGGHNEQFF TGTGCCAGCAGTTACTCTGGGGCGGGGGGCCACAATGAGCAGTTCTTC TRBD2 TRBJ2-1 - TRBV6-6
CASSFWGGAGNEQFF TGTGCCAGCAGCTTCTGGGGGGGCGCCGGCAATGAGCAGTTCTTC - TRBJ2-1 - TRBV7-3
CASTAGGEAFF TGTGCCAGCACCGCAGGTGGTGAAGCTTTCTTT - TRBJ1-1 once TRBV28
CASSSGTGTDTQYF TGTGCCAGCAGCTCCGGGACAGGCACAGATACGCAGTATTTT TRBD1 TRBJ2-3 - TRBV7-3
CASSSGQGNEKLFF TGCGCCAGCAGCTCTGGACAGGGAAATGAAAAACTGTTTTTT TRBD1 TRBJ1-4 once TRBV5-1
CASSTQGSQSSYNEQFF TGTGCCAGTAGTACCCAGGGCTCTCAGAGCTCCTACAATGAGCAGTTCTTC - TRBJ2-1 once TRBV19
CASSLFTFRAGGVDTQYF TGTGCCAGCAGTTTATTCACTTTTAGGGCAGGGGGAGTGGATACGCAGTATTTT TRBD1 TRBJ2-3 - TRBV27
CASSLGAQETQYF TGTGCCAGCAGCTTGGGGGCGCAAGAGACCCAGTACTTC - TRBJ2-5 once TRBV13
CASSSETGYNSPLHF TGTGCCAGCAGTTCTGAGACAGGCTATAATTCACCCCTCCACTTT - TRBJ1-6 - TRBV6-5
CASGTSGRGWVETQYF TGTGCCAGCGGGACTAGCGGGAGAGGTTGGGTTGAGACCCAGTACTTC TRBD2 TRBJ2-5 few TRBV28
CASSYSTRSQPQHF TGTGCCAGCAGTTACTCGACCAGGTCTCAGCCCCAGCATTTT - TRBJ1-5 - TRBV6-5
CASMSLAGPQSYEQYF TGTGCCAGTATGAGCTTAGCGGGACCGCAGTCCTACGAGCAGTACTTC TRBD2 TRBJ2-7 - TRBV19
CARTGQGHNEQFF TGTGCCCGGACGGGACAGGGCCACAATGAGCAGTTCTTC TRBD1 TRBJ2-1 - TRBV30
CASSPRGNNQPQHF TGTGCCAGCAGTCCCAGGGGGAACAATCAGCCCCAGCATTTT TRBD1 TRBJ1-5 - TRBV25-1
CASSEGTGGTSPLHF TGTGCCAGCAGTGAAGGGACAGGGGGGACTTCACCCCTCCACTTT TRBD1 TRBJ1-6 - TRBV6-1
CASGQGYSYEQYF TGTGCCAGCGGTCAGGGCTACTCCTACGAGCAGTACTTC - TRBJ2-7 once TRBV9
CASSLAGTLGETQYF TGCGCCAGCAGCTTGGCGGGGACACTGGGAGAGACCCAGTACTTC - TRBJ2-5 - TRBV5-1
CASSETGDWTYEQYF TGTGCCAGCAGCGAGACAGGGGATTGGACCTACGAGCAGTACTTC TRBD1 TRBJ2-7 - TRBV7-9
CASSVDGEPHYYGYTF TGTGCCAGCAGCGTAGACGGGGAACCCCACTACTATGGCTACACCTTC - TRBJ1-2 once TRBV9
CASRLQGSDEQFF TGTGCCAGTAGATTACAGGGGTCCGATGAGCAGTTCTTC TRBD1 TRBJ2-1 - TRBV19
CAISDLGQGSGSAGELFF TGTGCCATCAGTGATTTAGGACAGGGGTCGGGTTCGGCCGGGGAGCTGTTTTTT TRBD1 TRBJ2-2 - TRBV10-3
CASSLSGSTYNEQFF TGTGCCAGCTCACTGTCCGGGAGTACCTACAATGAGCAGTTCTTC - TRBJ2-1 - TRBV18
CATSDSNLSREKLFF TGTGCCACCAGTGATTCCAACCTCAGTCGTGAAAAACTGTTTTTT - TRBJ1-4 - TRBV24-1
CASSQSPGFQETQYF TGCGCCAGCAGCCAGTCCCCAGGGTTCCAAGAGACCCAGTACTTC - TRBJ2-5 - TRBV4-1
CAWSVRRGRLETQYF TGTGCCTGGAGTGTACGTAGGGGTAGGTTGGAGACCCAGTACTTC - TRBJ2-5 - TRBV30
CASSLGKGTGDPGELFF TGTGCCAGCAGCTTAGGGAAAGGGACAGGGGACCCCGGGGAGCTGTTTTTT TRBD1 TRBJ2-2 - TRBV7-9
CASSTGSGQPQHF TGTGCCAGCAGTACAGGGTCAGGCCAGCCCCAGCATTTT - TRBJ1-5 - TRBV27
CASRDPSGRANSEQYF TGTGCCAGCAGGGACCCTAGCGGGAGGGCCAATAGCGAGCAGTACTTC TRBD2 TRBJ2-7 - TRBV2
CASTELAGDHEQYF TGTGCCAGCACCGAACTAGCGGGAGACCACGAGCAGTACTTC TRBD2 TRBJ2-7 - TRBV7-9
CASSPQGLAGPSNEQFF TGCGCCAGCAGCCCACAGGGACTAGCGGGACCGAGTAATGAGCAGTTCTTC TRBD2 TRBJ2-1 - TRBV5-1
CASSGPGTDPSYEQYF TGTGCCAGCAGTGGTCCCGGGACAGATCCATCTTACGAGCAGTACTTC TRBD1 TRBJ2-7 - TRBV2
CASGSRGLDTVEQYF TGCGCCAGCGGCTCGCGGGGGCTCGATACGGTCGAGCAGTACTTC - TRBJ2-7 - TRBV5-1